Below, 31 T cell receptor beta chains from the same sample are listed, as sequenced in a study of T cell responses to AZD1222 COVID-19 vaccine. Here immunoSEQ multiplex PCR was the method, and the copy in TCRdb shows in-frame clones only, minus some. The sample carries approximately 110,000 clones, around 80% recorded once. Sequencing used peripheral blood, obtained on day 0 of AZD1222 vaccination. These receptor sequences come from an adult in good health.

This chain uses TRBV7-6 with TRBJ1-6; TRBD1 matches at 7 bases. Trimming took 1 base from V and 7 from J; bases not matched to a gene: 4. Germline CDR1 and CDR2: SGHVS and FNYEAQ. The CDR3 loop spans 15 amino acids. The CDR3 coding sequence is TGTGCCAGCAGCTTAGTACAGGGGACCAATTCACCCCTCCACTTT. This codes for CASSLVQGTNSPLHF.

The J gene is TRBJ1-1, the V gene TRBV6-2 or TRBV6-3; D is unresolved. This CDR3 comprises 14 residues. Germline V gives CDR1 MNHEY, CDR2 SVGEGT. With 5 bases removed from V and 6 bases from J, the gap between germline ends came to 16 bases. The CDR3 protein is CASSKLGPIAEAFF. The CDR3 DNA is TGTGCCAGCAGTAAACTCGGACCAATAGCTGAAGCTTTCTTT.

The chain has TRBV19 and TRBJ2-7; D tentatively fits TRBD1 or TRBD2 (5 bases each). The germline V gene has CDR1 LNHDA and CDR2 SQIVND (reference sequence). The CDR3 is 12 residues long. V dropped 6 bases and J dropped 7 bases, with 13 bases sitting between them. This CDR3 reads CASSPTGGEQYF. CDR3 nucleotides: TGTGCCAGTAGCCCGACTGGGGGAGAGCAGTACTTC.

This clone has a single count. This chain connects TRBV9 to TRBJ2-6, with 8 bases matching TRBD1. The CDR3 contains 17 residues. CDR1 and CDR2 from the germline V gene are SGDLS and YYNGEE. J lost 0 bases, V lost 4 bases, and 6 bases had no gene match. This CDR3 is CASSNGTGDSGANVLTF. The CDR3 bases are TGTGCCAGCAGCAACGGGACAGGAGACTCTGGGGCCAACGTCCTGACTTTC.

The chain employs TRBV18 and TRBJ2-7, with TRBD1 matching over 9 bases. Losses at the gene ends were 4 bases for V and 5 bases for J; bases not matched to a gene: 9. Germline CDR1 and CDR2: KGHSH and LQKENI. This CDR3 region has 15 residues. The CDR3 DNA reads TGTGCCAGCTCACTAAGTACAGGGGGCTTGAACGAGCAGTACTTC. Its translation: CASSLSTGGLNEQYF.

V usage is TRBV5-1 and J usage is TRBJ1-4, with D unresolved. Germline CDR1 is SGHRS and CDR2 is YFSETQ. The V gene lost 3 bases and the J gene lost 3 bases, with 15 bases spanning the gap. This CDR3 comprises 16 residues. The CDR3 protein is CASSWVGLEANEKLFF. CDR3 nucleotide sequence: TGCGCCAGCAGCTGGGTCGGGTTGGAAGCTAATGAAAAACTGTTTTTT.

For the CDR3, the DNA is TGTGCCAGCAGCTCTCAGCGGGGGGGCTATGAGCAGTTCTTC. Protein: CASSSQRGGYEQFF. V is TRBV7-2 and J is TRBJ2-1; TRBD2 agrees at 10 bases. V dropped 4 bases and J dropped 8; count of bases not matched to a gene: 5. CDR1 is SGHTA, CDR2 FQGNSA, per germline. The CDR3 totals 14 residues.

The chain recombines TRBV5-1 with TRBJ2-1; maybe TRBD1 (6 bases). This CDR3 has 17 amino acids. V was clipped by 2 bases and J by 2 bases, with 17 bases between them. Germline V CDR1 and CDR2: SGHRS, YFSETQ. The CDR3 loop reads CASSFLTGRSPYNEQFF. The CDR3 bases are TGCGCCAGCAGCTTTCTCACAGGGCGATCTCCCTACAATGAGCAGTTCTTC.

The chain couples TRBV5-4 to TRBJ2-5; D may be TRBD1 or TRBD2 (6 bases each). Trimming left V 1 base short and J 1 base short, with 14 bases between. The CDR3 contains 16 residues. Per the germline V gene, CDR1 is SGHNT and CDR2 is YYREEE (reference sequence). The CDR3 DNA is TGTGCCAGCAGCTTGTCCGGGGGCCTGGCCCAAGAGACCCAGTACTTC. Translating it yields CASSLSGGLAQETQYF.

In its sample, this clone was seen a few times. For the CDR3, the DNA is TGTGCCATCAGTGAACTCACGACTGAAGCTTTCTTT. It yields the protein CAISELTTEAFF. The V and J genes are TRBV10-3 and TRBJ1-1; the D is unclear. Looked up from germline, CDR1 is ENHRY and CDR2 is SYGVKD. V lost 3 bases, J lost 5 bases, and 7 bases lay in between. This CDR3 has 12 amino acids.

This clone showed up just once. J is TRBJ2-1 and V is TRBV29-1; possible D gene TRBD2, 6 bases. The CDR3 contains 11 residues. Looked up from germline, CDR1 is SQVTM and CDR2 is ANQGSEA. V lost 6 bases, J lost 13 bases, and 16 bases lay in between. This CDR3 is CSVLGTSLQFF. As DNA, the CDR3 is TGCAGCGTCCTCGGCACTAGCCTCCAGTTCTTC.

The chain employs TRBV5-4 and TRBJ2-3; a weak D match, TRBD2 (6 bases). CDR1 and CDR2 (germline): SGHNT, YYREEE (reference sequence). V was trimmed by 0 bases and J by 0 bases, leaving 11 bases between them. The CDR3 extends over 16 amino acids. CDR3 loop: CASSLEVSGSTDTQYF. The CDR3 bases are TGTGCCAGCAGCTTGGAAGTTAGCGGTAGCACAGATACGCAGTATTTT.

This clone was observed a few times. V usage is TRBV5-6 and J usage is TRBJ2-5; D possibly corresponds to TRBD2 (6 bases). Germline V gene lookup returns CDR1 SGHDT and CDR2 YYEEEE. The V and J ends lost 0 bases and 9 bases respectively, with 6 bases between them. CDR3 length equals 11 residues. CDR3 DNA sequence: TGTGCCAGCAGCTTGGCGGGGGCCCAGTACTTC. This gives the protein CASSLAGAQYF.

This chain links TRBV18 with TRBJ1-6; D is unclear. With 3 bases removed from V and 7 bases from J, the gap between germline ends came to 16 bases. Germline lookup yields CDR1 KGHSH and CDR2 LQKENI. The CDR3 totals 16 residues. This chain's CDR3 is CASSPVTGYTNSPLHF. CDR3 coding DNA: TGTGCCAGCTCACCCGTTACGGGATATACAAATTCACCCCTCCACTTT. The variable domain in full, completed from reference TRBV18 and TRBJ1-6, reads NAGVMQNPRHLVRRRGQEARLRCSPMKGHSHVYWYRQLPEEGLKFMVYLQKENIIDESGMPKERFSAEFPKEGPSILRIQQVVRGDSAAYFCASSPVTGYTNSPLHFGNGTRLTVT.

The chain links TRBV5-1 to TRBJ1-6; 7 bases are shared with TRBD1. Germline assignment: CDR1 SGHRS and CDR2 YFSETQ. The CDR3 loop spans 15 amino acids. The ends lost 0 bases at V and 7 bases at J; junction bases unmatched: 4. CDR3 amino acids: CASSLEQGQNSPLHF. The CDR3, as DNA: TGCGCCAGCAGCTTGGAACAGGGGCAGAATTCACCCCTCCACTTT.

About this clone itself: Other DNA variants within this sample encode the same CDR3. This chain joins TRBV3-1 (or the pseudogene TRBV3-2) and TRBJ1-5; D unresolved. The CDR3 runs 13 residues. Germline V CDR1 and CDR2: LGHDT, YNNKEL (reference sequence). The V gene lost 0 bases and the J gene lost 7 bases, with 7 bases spanning the gap. The CDR3 protein is CASSQDLGQPQHF. The CDR3 bases are TGTGCCAGCAGCCAAGATCTCGGGCAGCCCCAGCATTTT.

This clone was seen more than once but under ten times. The V and J genes are TRBV4-3 and TRBJ2-7; D is perhaps TRBD2 (7 bases). Germline loops: CDR1 LGHNA, CDR2 YSLEER. This CDR3 contains 15 residues. Trimming cost V 0 bases and J 4 bases, with 13 bases left between them. CDR3 loop: CASSQEGRGGYEQYF. CDR3 DNA: TGCGCCAGCAGCCAAGAAGGCAGGGGAGGGTACGAGCAGTACTTC.

The rearrangement joins TRBV6-2 or TRBV6-3 to TRBJ1-2, with D possibly being TRBD1 (5 bases). The CDR3 is 16 amino acids. Germline V CDR1 and CDR2: MNHEY, SVGEGT. V lost 0 bases and J lost 4, with 15 bases in between. The CDR3 sequence: CASSYSQAQEGYGYTF. CDR3 bases: TGTGCCAGCAGTTACTCACAGGCTCAGGAAGGCTATGGCTACACCTTC.

This sequence joins TRBV2 and TRBJ2-3, with TRBD2 as a possible D gene (6 bases). The CDR3 loop spans 13 amino acids. Trimming left V 11 bases short and J 4 bases short, with 16 bases between. Per the germline V gene, CDR1 is SNHLY and CDR2 is FYNNEI. CDR3 sequence reads: CAPGGVEADTQYF. The CDR3 DNA is TGTGCCCCCGGAGGGGTCGAGGCAGATACGCAGTATTTT.

The CDR3 loop reads CASSLALSTGGHRNYGYTF. The CDR3 DNA sequence: TGTGCCAGCAGCTTAGCGCTCTCGACAGGGGGACATCGGAACTATGGCTACACCTTC. The V and J genes are TRBV7-2 and TRBJ1-2; 9 bases match TRBD1. The CDR3 loop spans 19 amino acids. V lost 0 bases to trimming and J lost 2 bases; unmatched junction nucleotides: 13. Germline assignment: CDR1 SGHTA and CDR2 FQGNSA.

The chain couples TRBV28 to TRBJ1-1; tentatively, D is TRBD1 (5 bases). The CDR3 runs 14 residues. CDR1 and CDR2 (germline): MDHEN, SYDVKM. Trimming removed 6 bases from V and 0 bases from J, with 11 bases in between. CDR3 DNA sequence: TGTGCCAGCAGCCGACAGACTATGAACACTGAAGCTTTCTTT. Protein: CASSRQTMNTEAFF.

V and J are TRBV4-1 and TRBJ1-4; D is unclear. There are 15 residues in the CDR3. Trimming removed 2 bases from V and 12 bases from J, with 19 bases in between. The germline V gene encodes CDR1 MGHRA and CDR2 YSYEKL. CDR3 region: CASSQIEAFGIELFF. In DNA form, the CDR3 reads TGCGCCAGCAGCCAAATTGAGGCCTTCGGTATAGAACTGTTTTTT.

V and J are TRBV10-1 and TRBJ2-5, with TRBD1 matching 8 bases. CDR1 is WNHNN, CDR2 SYGVQD, per germline (reference sequence). Losses at the gene ends were 4 bases for V and 5 bases for J; bases not matched to a gene: 6. The CDR3 runs 14 residues. The CDR3 here is CASSGTGSGETQYF. The DNA of the CDR3 is TGCGCCAGCAGTGGGACAGGGTCAGGGGAGACCCAGTACTTC.

This clone was counted once. This rearrangement joins TRBV4-1 to TRBJ1-1, with D maybe TRBD1 (6 bases). The germline CDR1 and CDR2 sequences are MGHRA and YSYEKL. CDR3 length equals 15 residues. Trimming took 1 base from V and 4 from J, leaving 13 bases between them. The CDR3 coding sequence is TGCGCCAGCAGCCAAGCCTCCAGGGGCATCACTGAAGCTTTCTTT. Translated: CASSQASRGITEAFF.

V and J are TRBV2 and TRBJ2-3, with D possibly called TRBD1 or TRBD2 (6 bases each). There are 13 residues in the CDR3. Germline CDR1 is SNHLY and CDR2 is FYNNEI. V lost 7 bases, J lost 5 bases, and 13 bases lay in between. This chain's CDR3 is CASTNGGGDTQYF. CDR3 DNA sequence: TGTGCCAGCACCAACGGAGGGGGAGATACGCAGTATTTT.

This clone was recorded a few times. The chain employs TRBV18 and TRBJ1-2, with a weak D call TRBD1 (6 bases). Germline V gene sequence: CDR1 KGHSH, CDR2 LQKENI. The V end lost 2 bases, the J end lost 2 bases, and 18 bases lay between the germline ends. The CDR3 contains 17 residues. As DNA, the CDR3 is TGTGCCAGCTCACCAGCGGGGGGGGCCCGTCAAAACTATGGCTACACCTTC. Its protein is CASSPAGGARQNYGYTF.

The chain couples TRBV5-8 to TRBJ1-5; TRBD1 might be the D (6 bases). The CDR3 runs 13 residues. V was shortened by 6 bases and J by 2 bases, with 9 bases between the two germline ends. Germline values: CDR1 SGHTS, CDR2 YDEGEE. The CDR3 nucleotides are TGTGCCAGCATCCGGACAGGCAATCAGCCCCAGCATTTT. This sequence encodes CASIRTGNQPQHF.

The V call is TRBV4-1, the J call TRBJ1-1, with D tentatively TRBD1 (5 bases). Germline CDR1 MGHRA, CDR2 YSYEKL. This CDR3 comprises 13 residues. V dropped 1 base and J dropped 5 bases, with 8 bases sitting between them. CDR3 amino acids: CASSQGGRTEAFF. The DNA of the CDR3 is TGCGCCAGCAGCCAAGGGGGGAGGACTGAAGCTTTCTTT.

The rearrangement uses TRBV2 and TRBJ1-5, with D perhaps matching TRBD1 (6 bases). V was pared by 3 bases and J by 9 bases, with 12 bases between. The CDR3 is 13 amino acids. The V gene's germline CDR1 is SNHLY and CDR2 FYNNEI. CDR3 in amino acids: CASSDGGPGPQHF. The DNA for the CDR3 is TGTGCCAGCAGTGACGGGGGGCCGGGGCCCCAGCATTTT. The complete variable domain, with remaining parts taken from reference TRBV2 and TRBJ1-5, reads EPEVTQTPSHQVTQMGQEVILRCVPISNHLYFYWYRQILGQKVEFLVSFYNNEISEKSEIFDDQFSVERPDGSNFTLKIRSTKLEDSAMYFCASSDGGPGPQHFGDGTRLSIL.

This chain links TRBV4-3 with TRBJ1-1; unclear D gene. Trimming cost V 1 base and J 2 bases, with 11 bases left between them. The CDR3 has 15 amino acids. CDR1 and CDR2 (germline): LGHNA, YSLEER. The DNA of the CDR3 is TGCGCCAGCAGCCAAGTTCTAGGAGGCAACACTGAAGCTTTCTTT. Translated, it gives CASSQVLGGNTEAFF.

Comment on this clone: The same CDR3 is also encoded by other DNA sequences in this sample. The rearrangement joins TRBV5-4 to TRBJ2-3, with 12 bases matching TRBD2. Trimming cost V 4 bases and J 3 bases; bases outside gene matches: 3. From germline, CDR1 is SGHNT and CDR2 YYREEE (reference sequence). This CDR3 is built from 15 residues. The CDR3 here is CASSLAGGGTDTQYF. As DNA, the CDR3 is TGTGCCAGCAGCCTAGCGGGGGGGGGAACAGATACGCAGTATTTT.